This T cell receptor beta chain emerged from a study of identical twins. The CDR3 runs 17 residues. Germline CDR1 and CDR2: SGHRS and YFSETQ. J lost 8 bases, V lost 0 bases, and 11 bases had no gene match. TCRdb fed the 5' RACE reads into MiXCR, producing one record per CDR3 protein. The table includes hundreds of thousands of distinct CDR3 sequences, 9% to 15% detected once. Separately, the same data were catalogued under a study of yellow fever vaccine responses in identical twins.

The material sequenced was CD8+ T cells sorted from blood. This sequence joins TRBV5-1 and TRBJ2-1; TRBD2 agrees at 10 bases. The TCR sequence derives from a woman under 30 in good health. For the CDR3, the DNA is TGCGCCAGCAGCTTGGCTTTAGCGGGGGGCCTCACGGATGAGCAGTTCTTC. This sequence encodes CASSLALAGGLTDEQFF. The full variable domain, its missing parts supplied by reference TRBV5-1 and TRBJ2-1, is KAGVTQTPRYLIKTRGQQVTLSCSPISGHRSVSWYQQTPGQGLQFLFEYFSETQRNKGNFPGRFSGRQFSNSRSEMNVSTLELGDSALYLCASSLALAGGLTDEQFFGPGTRLTVL.